The 24 T cell receptor beta chains listed next were all sequenced from one sample in a study of T cells in Graves' hyperthyroidism and ophthalmopathy. Amplified regions were TCR beta CDR3 sequences from RNA transcripts. The primer set for the first-round RT-PCR of the TCR CDR3 was HTBI. A single record per CDR3 protein comes from TCRdb applying MiXCR to the multiplex PCR reads. In the table there are around 580,000 distinct CDR3 sequences, 46% of which are singletons. The sample comprised peripheral blood or thyroid tissue (not recorded which). The origin of the receptors is a woman aged 18-30 years with Graves' hyperthyroidism.

The sample holds many counts of this clonotype. J is TRBJ1-5 and V is TRBV5-1, with 7 bases matching TRBD1. Germline V gives CDR1 SGHRS, CDR2 YFSETQ. The CDR3 contains 13 residues. The V segment lost 0 bases and the J segment 8 bases; nucleotides outside the gene matches: 2. The chain's CDR3 is CASSLDRGKPQHF. The CDR3 coding sequence is TGCGCCAGCAGCTTGGACAGGGGAAAGCCCCAGCATTTT.

The V gene is TRBV20-1, the J gene TRBJ2-5; D could derive from TRBD1 or TRBD2 (5 bases each). The CDR3 runs 13 residues. The germline CDR1 and CDR2 sequences are DFQATT and SNEGSKA (reference sequence). Trimming shortened V by 0 bases and J by 7 bases, and 12 bases separated the two germline ends. CDR3 protein: CSARDRDGVTQYF. Here the CDR3 DNA reads TGCAGTGCTAGAGACAGGGACGGGGTGACCCAGTACTTC.

The chain is built from TRBV12-3 or TRBV12-4 and TRBJ2-5; the match to TRBD1 covers 9 bases. The CDR3 sequence is 12 residues long. Trimming removed 8 bases from V and 5 bases from J; junction bases left unmatched: 3. The CDR3 spells CASSGTGETQYF. The DNA of the CDR3 is TGTGCCAGCTCCGGGACAGGGGAGACCCAGTACTTC.

The gene calls are TRBV2 and TRBJ2-7; 9 nucleotides align to TRBD2. V shed 8 bases and J 3 bases; nucleotides not matched to a gene: 5. Per the germline V gene, CDR1 is SNHLY and CDR2 is FYNNEI. The CDR3 has 13 residues. In DNA form, the CDR3 reads TGTGCCAGCTTAGCGGGAGTGGGCTACGAGCAGTACTTC. Residues: CASLAGVGYEQYF. Combining the CDR3 with reference TRBV2 and TRBJ2-7 gives the whole variable domain EPEVTQTPSHQVTQMGQEVILRCVPISNHLYFYWYRQILGQKVEFLVSFYNNEISEKSEIFDDQFSVERPDGSNFTLKIRSTKLEDSAMYFCASLAGVGYEQYFGPGTRLTVT.

V and J are TRBV12-3 or TRBV12-4 and TRBJ2-1, with D possibly called TRBD1 or TRBD2 (5 bases each). CDR3 length: 14 residues. Trimming stripped 3 bases from V and 4 bases from J, with 10 bases between. As DNA, the CDR3 is TGTGCCAGCAGTTTGGGGGACGGGTACAATGAGCAGTTCTTC. It translates to CASSLGDGYNEQFF.

The chain has TRBV7-9 and TRBJ1-1, with TRBD1 matching over 9 bases. V trimming: 5 bases; J trimming: 0 bases; junction bases outside the gene matches: 10. Germline CDR1 and CDR2: SEHNR and FQNEAQ (reference sequence). This CDR3 region has 17 residues. This CDR3 reads CASSGQGTGSMNTEAFF. The CDR3 coding sequence is TGTGCCAGCAGCGGACAGGGGACAGGGAGCATGAACACTGAAGCTTTCTTT.

The chain carries TRBV2 and TRBJ2-2; D is unclear. The CDR3 is made up of 13 amino acids. CDR1 is SNHLY and CDR2 is FYNNEI in the germline V gene. Trimming took 4 bases from V and 4 from J, leaving 7 bases between them. CDR3 DNA: TGTGCCAGCAGTGCCTACCCCACCGGGGAGCTGTTTTTT. Amino acids: CASSAYPTGELFF.

The sample holds many counts of this clonotype. The rearrangement joins TRBV2 to TRBJ1-2, with 7 bases matching TRBD1. This CDR3 region has 12 residues. V shed 3 bases and J 10 bases; nucleotides not matched to a gene: 5. Germline lookup yields CDR1 SNHLY and CDR2 FYNNEI. The CDR3 bases are TGTGCCAGCAGTGAGGACAGGAGGGTCTACACCTTC. Translating gives CASSEDRRVYTF.

This rearrangement joins TRBV7-2 to TRBJ2-4; TRBD2 agrees at 7 bases. The germline gives CDR1 SGHTA, CDR2 FQGNSA. Losses at the gene ends were 1 base for V and 0 bases for J; bases not matched to a gene: 3. The CDR3 covers 16 residues. CDR3: CASSLGAGVAKNIQYF. The CDR3 region has the DNA TGTGCCAGCAGCTTAGGGGCGGGAGTAGCCAAAAACATTCAGTACTTC.

The genes are TRBV12-3 or TRBV12-4 and TRBJ1-5; no clear D. The CDR3 totals 16 residues. Trimming took off 5 bases at V and 0 bases at J, with 14 bases between the two ends. Here the CDR3 reads CASSDTGIYSNQPQHF. CDR3 bases: TGTGCCAGCAGTGACACCGGGATTTATAGCAATCAGCCCCAGCATTTT.

This chain connects TRBV12-3 or TRBV12-4 to TRBJ1-5; the match to TRBD1 covers 7 bases. CDR3 length: 15 residues. The V gene end was trimmed by 4 bases and the J gene end by 7 bases; junction bases not matched to a gene: 10. As DNA, the CDR3 is TGTGCCAGCAGTTGGGACAGAGGACCGGCGCAGCCCCAGCATTTT. This codes for CASSWDRGPAQPQHF.

There are a few counts of this clonotype. A read error may produce the germline difference seen at one junction end. The chain employs TRBV27 and TRBJ2-5; the D call may be TRBD1 or TRBD2 (5 bases each). Looked up from germline, CDR1 is MNHEY and CDR2 is SMNVEV (reference sequence). The CDR3 sequence is 18 residues long. The CDR3 is CASSLYAPGTLDQETQYF. In DNA form, the CDR3 reads TGTGCCAGCAGTTTATACGCTCCCGGGACCTTAGACCAGGAGACCCAGTACTTC.

This chain links TRBV7-9 with TRBJ2-5, with D possibly TRBD1 on 5 matching bases. V was cut by 3 bases and J by 3 bases, with 14 bases left in between. The germline CDR1 and CDR2 sequences are SEHNR and FQNEAQ (reference sequence). The CDR3 is 15 residues long. In nucleotides, the CDR3 is TGTGCCAGCAGCTTGTCAGGGTCTTACGAAGAGACCCAGTACTTC. It codes for CASSLSGSYEETQYF.

The chain recombines TRBV28 with TRBJ1-5; the D is unclear. CDR1 and CDR2 (germline): MDHEN, SYDVKM. The CDR3 runs 15 residues. The V end lost 6 bases, the J end lost 3 bases, and 15 bases lay between the germline ends. Here the CDR3 DNA reads TGTGCCAGCAGCCCCAAATTCCGGATCAATCAGCCCCAGCATTTT. Its protein product is CASSPKFRINQPQHF.

Remarks on this clonotype: Since the CDR3 does not end with the conserved phenylalanine or tryptophan, this likely comes from a read error. The DNA is omitted, as the CDR3 cannot be located on it reliably, and the CDR3 follows TCRdb's listing. The rearrangement links TRBV10-3 to TRBJ1-1. Germline lookup yields CDR1 ENHRY and CDR2 SYGVKD. The CDR3 is 8 residues long, ends included. CDR3 in amino acids: CAIRDSGS.

V gene TRBV2 combines with J gene TRBJ1-5, with D uncertain. Trimming shortened V by 5 bases and J by 7 bases, and 21 bases separated the two germline ends. The CDR3 totals 16 residues. Germline V lookup: CDR1 SNHLY, CDR2 FYNNEI. In nucleotides, the CDR3 is TGTGCCAGCAGTTACCCGGGTCAAACGAGGCGCCAGCCCCAGCATTTT. Amino acid sequence: CASSYPGQTRRQPQHF.

J is TRBJ1-2 and V is TRBV25-1, with 7 bases aligning to TRBD1. Trimming took 6 bases from V and 8 from J; bases not matched to a gene: 12. CDR3 length: 14 amino acids. Germline V gene lookup returns CDR1 MGHDK and CDR2 SYGVNS. Written as DNA, the CDR3 is TGTGCCAGCAGCGACTCTGACAGGGACAGCGGCTACACCTTC. Translation: CASSDSDRDSGYTF.

This clonotype was seen at least ten times. This chain connects TRBV5-6 to TRBJ2-6; maybe TRBD1 (5 bases). Germline V lookup: CDR1 SGHDT, CDR2 YYEEEE. The CDR3 has 15 amino acids. Trimming pared 5 bases from V and 4 bases from J, leaving 13 bases between. The CDR3 DNA reads as TGTGCCAGCAGTCTCAGGGTGGCAGGGGCCAACGTCCTGACTTTC. Its translation is CASSLRVAGANVLTF.

Comments on this clonotype: Germline and junction disagree at one end, which may indicate a read error. The V gene is TRBV5-5, the J gene TRBJ2-7; 7 positions agree with TRBD1. Looked up from germline, CDR1 is SGHKS and CDR2 is YYEKEE (reference sequence). This CDR3 contains 14 residues. CDR3 loop: CASQTARGSYEQYF. In DNA form, the CDR3 reads TGCGCCAGCCAGACCGCCAGGGGGTCCTACGAGCAGTACTTC.

This clonotype was recorded many times. The CDR3, as DNA: TGTGCCAGCAGCGTAGGCCCGTATAGCAATCAGCCCCAGCATTTT. It is translated as CASSVGPYSNQPQHF. The J gene is TRBJ1-5, the V gene TRBV9, with unresolved D. There are 15 residues in the CDR3. The germline V gene encodes CDR1 SGDLS and CDR2 YYNGEE. The V and J ends lost 0 bases and 0 bases respectively, with 7 bases between them.

The chain combines TRBV29-1 with TRBJ2-7; TRBD1 matches 8 bases. Germline lookup yields CDR1 SQVTM and CDR2 ANQGSEA. The CDR3 has 13 residues. The V and J ends lost 7 bases and 2 bases, in that order; junction bases with no gene match: 7. CDR3 in DNA: TGCAGCGCGCGACAGGGGTTCGCCTACGAGCAGTACTTC. Amino acid sequence: CSARQGFAYEQYF.

The chain combines TRBV29-1 with TRBJ1-2; no definite D call. Per the germline V gene, CDR1 is SQVTM and CDR2 is ANQGSEA. Trimming pared 8 bases from V and 8 bases from J, leaving 18 bases between. There are 12 residues in the CDR3. CDR3 nucleotide sequence: TGCAGCTTCGGGCTGCGGGGAGCCGGCTACACCTTC. Translated, it gives CSFGLRGAGYTF.

The genes are TRBV20-1 and TRBJ2-5; 9 nucleotides line up with TRBD2. The CDR3 consists of 14 residues. Germline CDR1 DFQATT, CDR2 SNEGSKA (reference sequence). V gave up 4 bases and J gave up 1 base; unmatched junction bases: 4. CDR3 sequence reads: CSAKGREGQETQYF. DNA of the CDR3: TGCAGTGCTAAGGGGCGGGAGGGCCAAGAGACCCAGTACTTC.

About this clonotype: As the CDR3 is not closed by the conserved phenylalanine or tryptophan, this likely results from a read error. Because the CDR3's place on the DNA is in doubt, the DNA is left out and the CDR3 is given as listed by TCRdb. The chain is built from TRBV2 and TRBJ2-5. Germline values: CDR1 SNHLY, CDR2 FYNNEI. The CDR3 is made up of 16 amino acids, end residues included. The CDR3 region is CASSFRSANYGYTFGS.